This T cell receptor (beta chain) was profiled in a study of vaccination effects on CD4 cells after COVID-19. Study overall: Antigen-specific CD4+ T cells were expanded with viral peptide pools in the ViraFEST assay before sequencing. Every participant took two doses of the BNT162b2 or mRNA-1273 vaccine. Study findings and constraints: Marked clonal contraction was seen late after vaccination (in both infection- and vaccine-induced clones). Common cold coronaviruses were cross-recognized by only 1 of 255 vaccine-induced clones in healthy vaccinees.

Only in-frame clones appear in the TCRdb table, and some are missing; sequencing was by immunoSEQ multiplex PCR. The sample comprises about 58,000 clones, about three quarters of which are singletons, and 2.5% to 3.5% rests with the top ten. Comments on this clone: What it recognizes is unknown.

Researchers isolated CD4+ T cells once around 11 days of culture had elapsed. V was trimmed by 3 bases and J by 0 bases, leaving 18 bases between them. Per the germline V gene, CDR1 is SGDLS and CDR2 is YYNGEE. This CDR3 contains 17 residues. The rearrangement joins TRBV9 to TRBJ2-5; maybe TRBD1 (6 bases). This sequence originates from a human donor who received a COVID-19 vaccine. This sample comprised CD4+ T cells from PBMCs cultured without peptide, obtained before COVID-19 vaccination. CDR3 amino acids: CASSDPKGDRYQETQYF. The DNA of the CDR3 is TGTGCCAGCAGCGACCCCAAGGGGGATCGGTACCAAGAGACCCAGTACTTC.